Included here is one T cell receptor beta chain sequence, with context. Its specificity is not known. These data originate in a study of T cell responses to AZD1222 COVID-19 vaccine. Overall study findings and caveats: Clonal diversity may have been underestimated in mostly white British donors.

Data came from immunoSEQ multiplex PCR; TCRdb stores just in-frame clones and leaves some out. The sample has 130,000 to 150,000 clones, over 75% seen once; the top ten hold around 5%. Germline V gene sequence: CDR1 SQVTM, CDR2 ANQGSEA. V gave up 3 bases and J gave up 2 bases, with 7 bases separating them. The CDR3 runs to 12 residues. V and J are TRBV29-1 and TRBJ2-5, with D possibly TRBD1 on 5 matching bases. The clonotype comes from an adult who received the MenACWY meningococcal vaccine as a control. Specimen: peripheral blood, collected 28 days after the second dose of the MenACWY control vaccine. CDR3 nucleotides: TGCAGCGTTGATGCAGGGCAAGAGACCCAGTACTTC. This codes for CSVDAGQETQYF.